This T cell receptor beta chain stems from a study of regulatory T cells in long-lasting Graves disease. Study context: Patients with new Graves' disease had used antithyroid drugs below 3 months. General study findings and limits: A greater number of public clonotypes (about 3,000) was shared by persistent patients than by new patients (around 960). TCR diversity was lower in persistent Graves' patients than in newly diagnosed ones.

Described time point: newly diagnosed GD, antithyroid drugs for less than 3 months. The TCR library used RNA extracted from PBMCs. CDR3-region Arm-PCR and iRepertoire HTBI primers produced the TCR beta libraries. From the multiplex PCR reads, TCRdb called clonotypes with MiXCR, one entry per CDR3 protein. Among about 450,000 distinct CDR3 sequences listed, around 13% were seen once. The V gene lost 6 bases and the J gene lost 5 bases, with 19 bases spanning the gap. This CDR3 region has 14 residues. The germline V gene has CDR1 DFQATT and CDR2 SNEGSKA (reference sequence). This clonotype was counted only a few times. Its matching antigen is unknown. The sample was also linked to a second study, of T cells in Graves' hyperthyroidism and ophthalmopathy. That work adds: Uncontrolled infection, other autoimmune disease, pregnancy and lactation each barred patients from inclusion.

The sequencing here drew on peripheral blood mononuclear cells (PBMCs), taken at new diagnosis, from a patient treated with antithyroid drugs. The rearrangement uses TRBV20-1 and TRBJ2-5; D call uncertain. The source of this sequence is a woman in her 50s with Graves disease. CDR3 DNA: TGCAGTGCCCCTTCGGGCCTCACTGGGGAGACCCAGTACTTC. Amino acids: CSAPSGLTGETQYF.